The 30 T cell receptor beta chains listed next were all sequenced from one sample in a study of T cells in localized non-small cell lung cancer. TCRdb keeps only in-frame clones here, not all; method: immunoSEQ multiplex PCR. The sample shows 35,000 to 50,000 clones, 91% of them seen only once. Source: PBMCs, taken before any cancer treatment. The receptor set was obtained from a woman aged 40-69 years with stage II lung adenocarcinoma.

The chain is built from TRBV10-3 and TRBJ2-7, with D possibly being TRBD2 (6 bases). The CDR3 has 15 amino acids. In germline, CDR1 is ENHRY, CDR2 SYGVKD. Deletions cut 0 bases from V and 6 bases from J, with 15 bases between. As DNA, the CDR3 is TGTGCCATCAGTGAGTCATCGGGGGAGCGAGGCGAGCAGTACTTC. This gives the protein CAISESSGERGEQYF.

The chain employs TRBV2 and TRBJ2-7; D may be TRBD1 or TRBD2 (5 bases each). Germline values: CDR1 SNHLY, CDR2 FYNNEI. Trimming shortened V by 8 bases and J by 2 bases, and 10 bases separated the two germline ends. The CDR3 consists of 12 residues. CDR3: CASWDGTYEQYF. The CDR3 DNA reads TGTGCCAGCTGGGACGGCACCTACGAGCAGTACTTC.

This clone has just one count. This chain links TRBV11-2 with TRBJ1-2, with 8 positions matching TRBD1. The CDR3 is 13 amino acids. V trimming: 6 bases; J trimming: 8 bases; junction bases outside the gene matches: 8. Per the germline V gene, CDR1 is SGHAT and CDR2 is FQNNGV. This CDR3 is CASRSPGGQGYTF. CDR3 in DNA: TGTGCCAGCAGGTCCCCAGGGGGCCAAGGCTACACCTTC.

The chain joins TRBV10-3 to TRBJ1-1; D is undetermined. The V and J ends lost 3 bases and 1 base respectively, with 18 bases between them. Germline CDR1 reads ENHRY; CDR2 reads SYGVKD. This CDR3 is 17 amino acids long. As DNA, the CDR3 is TGTGCCATCAGTGACTCGGATCTGGGAATGAAGAACACTGAAGCTTTCTTT. Protein sequence: CAISDSDLGMKNTEAFF.

This sequence joins TRBV5-4 and TRBJ2-7; TRBD1 agrees at 7 bases. The CDR3 is made up of 14 amino acids. The J segment lost 2 bases and the V segment lost 4 bases, leaving 6 bases of the junction unmatched. The germline V gene has CDR1 SGHNT and CDR2 YYREEE (reference sequence). CDR3 loop: CASSQDRFTYEQYF. Written as DNA, the CDR3 is TGTGCCAGCAGCCAGGACAGGTTTACCTACGAGCAGTACTTC.

The V and J genes are TRBV10-2 and TRBJ2-3; perhaps TRBD2 as D (6 bases). Per germline, CDR1 WSHSY and CDR2 SAAADI. V lost 7 bases and J 0 bases, leaving 14 bases between the germline ends. The CDR3 consists of 15 residues. The CDR3 sequence is CASTQFGGSTDTQYF. CDR3 in DNA: TGCGCCAGCACCCAATTCGGGGGTAGCACAGATACGCAGTATTTT.

V usage is TRBV7-3 and J usage is TRBJ2-5; unclear D gene. In germline, CDR1 is SGHTA, CDR2 FQGTGA. Trimming took off 3 bases at V and 1 base at J, with 6 bases between the two ends. This CDR3 is 13 amino acids long. CDR3 DNA: TGTGCCAGCAGCTTCCGGGCCCAAGAGACCCAGTACTTC. Its translation: CASSFRAQETQYF.

The CDR3 sequence: CASSQGQGAEGNYGYTF. DNA for the CDR3: TGTGCCAGCAGCCAGGGGCAGGGGGCGGAGGGTAACTATGGCTACACCTTC. V is TRBV4-2 and J is TRBJ1-2, with 8 bases lining up with TRBD1. Germline trimming cut 3 bases from V and 1 base from J; bases unmatched to any gene: 10. Germline CDR1 reads LGHNA; CDR2 reads YNFKEQ. The CDR3 is made up of 17 amino acids.

This rearrangement joins TRBV5-5 to TRBJ1-5; tentative D call: TRBD1 (5 bases). Per germline, CDR1 SGHKS and CDR2 YYEKEE (reference sequence). CDR3 length: 15 residues. V lost 6 bases and J lost 7, with 20 bases in between. CDR3 sequence reads: CASTPRAQGDQPQHF. The DNA of the CDR3 is TGTGCCAGCACCCCTCGGGCCCAGGGTGACCAGCCCCAGCATTTT.

The chain combines TRBV5-6 with TRBJ1-6; D is possibly TRBD1 (6 bases). Germline CDR1 is SGHDT and CDR2 is YYEEEE. Trimming took off 6 bases at V and 7 bases at J, with 17 bases between the two ends. There are 15 residues in the CDR3. CDR3 bases: TGTGCCAGCACCCTGTACAGGGTTACCAATTCACCCCTCCACTTT. It translates to CASTLYRVTNSPLHF.

V gene TRBV15 combines with J gene TRBJ1-2; tentatively, D is TRBD1 (6 bases). The germline V gene has CDR1 LNHNV and CDR2 YYDKDF (reference sequence). The CDR3 is 16 residues long. V was trimmed by 1 base and J by 6 bases, leaving 18 bases between them. For the CDR3, the DNA is TGTGCCACCAGCAGAGGCTTACAGGGTTTCGGCGATGGCTACACCTTC. Translated: CATSRGLQGFGDGYTF.

This clone is labeled as large. The chain links TRBV28 to TRBJ1-1; D is unresolved. CDR3 size: 12 residues. The ends were cut back, 2 bases at V and 11 bases at J, with 12 bases in the middle. Germline loops: CDR1 MDHEN, CDR2 SYDVKM. Here the CDR3 reads CASSLEVVGAFF. The CDR3 nucleotides are TGTGCCAGCAGTTTAGAAGTCGTTGGGGCTTTCTTT.

The chain is built from TRBV5-4 and TRBJ2-7; 7 bases agree with TRBD2. CDR3 size: 14 residues. Germline CDR1 reads SGHNT; CDR2 reads YYREEE (reference sequence). Trimming cost V 5 bases and J 6 bases; bases outside gene matches: 11. This CDR3 is CASRDAGVRVEQYF. The CDR3 DNA follows: TGTGCCAGCAGGGACGCGGGAGTTCGTGTCGAGCAGTACTTC.

The chain is built from TRBV2 and TRBJ1-1; unclear D gene. CDR3 length: 12 amino acids. Germline V CDR1 and CDR2: SNHLY, FYNNEI. Trimming took off 5 bases at V and 1 base at J, with 5 bases between the two ends. The CDR3 reads CASSSGNTEAFF. Here the CDR3 DNA reads TGTGCCAGCAGTTCAGGGAACACTGAAGCTTTCTTT.

The chain links TRBV9 to TRBJ2-2, with D possibly being TRBD1 or TRBD2 (5 bases each). There are 15 residues in the CDR3. Trimming stripped 3 bases from V and 1 base from J, with 10 bases between. The germline CDR1 and CDR2 sequences are SGDLS and YYNGEE. Here the CDR3 DNA reads TGTGCCAGCAGCGACGGGACGGTGAACACCGGGGAGCTGTTTTTT. It encodes CASSDGTVNTGELFF.

The CDR3 DNA reads TGTGCCAGCAGCCCCACTAGCGGGAGGGCCTATGAGCAGTTCTTC. This encodes CASSPTSGRAYEQFF. The genes are TRBV7-9 and TRBJ2-1; 13 bases align to TRBD2. With V trimmed by 5 bases and J by 8 bases, 6 bases remained unmatched. CDR3 length equals 15 residues. CDR1 and CDR2 from the germline V gene are SEHNR and FQNEAQ (reference sequence).

The V gene is TRBV5-6, the J gene TRBJ2-7; D is possibly TRBD1 (5 bases). Germline V gives CDR1 SGHDT, CDR2 YYEEEE. The CDR3 has 15 amino acids. Trimming cost V 0 bases and J 5 bases, with 15 bases left between them. CDR3: CASSLGGIGANEQYF. The CDR3 DNA reads TGTGCCAGCAGCTTGGGGGGCATAGGGGCGAACGAGCAGTACTTC.

J is TRBJ1-4 and V is TRBV7-9; a possible D gene is TRBD1 (5 bases). With 1 base removed from V and 3 bases from J, the gap between germline ends came to 12 bases. Germline V lookup: CDR1 SEHNR, CDR2 FQNEAQ (reference sequence). The CDR3 has 16 amino acids. DNA of the CDR3: TGTGCCAGCAGCTTAGGCCTAGGAGGGGCTAATGAAAAACTGTTTTTT. Protein sequence: CASSLGLGGANEKLFF. The complete variable domain, with remaining parts taken from reference TRBV7-9 and TRBJ1-4, reads DTGVSQNPRHKITKRGQNVTFRCDPISEHNRLYWYRQTLGQGPEFLTYFQNEAQLEKSRLLSDRFSAERPKGSFSTLEIQRTEQGDSAMYLCASSLGLGGANEKLFFGSGTQLSVL.

The rearrangement links TRBV5-1 to TRBJ2-2, with 10 nucleotides matching TRBD2. The V gene end was trimmed by 0 bases and the J gene end by 1 base; junction bases not matched to a gene: 0. Germline V CDR1 and CDR2: SGHRS, YFSETQ. This CDR3 comprises 16 residues. The CDR3: CASSLGLAGNTGELFF. Here the CDR3 DNA reads TGCGCCAGCAGCTTGGGACTAGCGGGGAACACCGGGGAGCTGTTTTTT.

The chain combines TRBV2 with TRBJ2-7; the D is unclear. Germline V gene lookup returns CDR1 SNHLY and CDR2 FYNNEI. The ends were cut back, 6 bases at V and 7 bases at J, with 13 bases in the middle. The CDR3 contains 12 residues. The DNA for the CDR3 is TGTGCCAGCAGGGGCAGACCATTGGAGCAGTACTTC. Amino acid sequence: CASRGRPLEQYF. Full variable domain (outside the CDR3, taken from reference TRBV2 and TRBJ2-7): EPEVTQTPSHQVTQMGQEVILRCVPISNHLYFYWYRQILGQKVEFLVSFYNNEISEKSEIFDDQFSVERPDGSNFTLKIRSTKLEDSAMYFCASRGRPLEQYFGPGTRLTVT.

The CDR3 protein is CASSEPGGDVGSPLHF. The CDR3 DNA is TGTGCCAGCAGTGAGCCAGGGGGCGACGTAGGGTCACCCCTCCACTTT. The V and J genes are TRBV25-1 and TRBJ1-6, with 8 positions matching TRBD1. CDR3 size: 16 residues. Losses at the gene ends were 3 bases for V and 10 bases for J; bases not matched to a gene: 11. Germline loops: CDR1 MGHDK, CDR2 SYGVNS.

This clone was recorded only once. This rearrangement joins TRBV27 to TRBJ1-1; D remains ambiguous. Trimming stripped 7 bases from V and 4 bases from J, with 13 bases between. This CDR3 is built from 13 residues. Germline-derived CDR1 and CDR2 are MNHEY and SMNVEV (reference sequence). CDR3 bases: TGTGCCAGCATTGGGCCCCAGCCCACTGAAGCTTTCTTT. The encoded protein is CASIGPQPTEAFF.

The chain is built from TRBV28 and TRBJ1-6; unclear D gene. This CDR3 is 15 amino acids long. Trimming removed 2 bases at V and 0 bases at J, with 5 bases between. Germline V gene lookup returns CDR1 MDHEN and CDR2 SYDVKM. The CDR3 reads CASSLVISYNSPLHF. The CDR3 DNA reads as TGTGCCAGCAGTTTAGTGATCTCCTATAATTCACCCCTCCACTTT.

J is TRBJ2-4 and V is TRBV7-2, with D unclear. Trimming left V 5 bases short and J 16 bases short, with 15 bases between. The germline V gene encodes CDR1 SGHTA and CDR2 FQGNSA. This CDR3 comprises 11 residues. In DNA form, the CDR3 reads TGTGCCAGCAGCCTCGGAGATATAGAATACTTC. Translation gives CASSLGDIEYF.

The chain is built from TRBV28 and TRBJ1-5; 9 bases fit TRBD1. Germline V CDR1 and CDR2: MDHEN, SYDVKM. V trimming: 4 bases; J trimming: 6 bases; junction bases outside the gene matches: 7. The CDR3 contains 15 residues. CDR3 coding DNA: TGTGCCAGCAGTTCCTCCGGGACAGGGCCTCAGCCCCAGCATTTT. Protein product: CASSSSGTGPQPQHF.

V and J are TRBV5-1 and TRBJ2-6, with D uncertain. Trimming removed 3 bases at V and 0 bases at J, with 7 bases between. Germline CDR1 and CDR2: SGHRS and YFSETQ. The CDR3 has 15 amino acids. CDR3 DNA: TGCGCCAGCAGCTCCCACCTCTCTGGGGCCAACGTCCTGACTTTC. This sequence encodes CASSSHLSGANVLTF.

The chain links TRBV6-5 to TRBJ2-7; tentative D call: TRBD2 (6 bases). The CDR3 sequence is 12 residues long. V was shortened by 7 bases and J by 1 base, with 8 bases between the two germline ends. CDR1 is MNHEY and CDR2 is SVGAGI in the germline V gene. In nucleotides, the CDR3 is TGTGCCAGCACCGGGACTTCCTACGAGCAGTACTTC. It translates to CASTGTSYEQYF.

The chain links TRBV6-5 to TRBJ2-7; the D gene is possibly TRBD2 (6 bases). Germline CDR1 and CDR2: MNHEY and SVGAGI. There are 15 residues in the CDR3. Trimming removed 1 base from V and 4 bases from J, with 14 bases in between. The CDR3 DNA follows: TGTGCCAGCAGTTACTTCGGGGCGGGACCATACGAGCAGTACTTC. Amino acids: CASSYFGAGPYEQYF.

The CDR3 DNA reads as TGTGCCAGCAGAAGGCAGGACATCACCGGGGAGCTGTTTTTT. It yields the protein CASRRQDITGELFF. The chain uses TRBV27 and TRBJ2-2; D may be TRBD1 (5 bases). Deletions cut 6 bases from V and 4 bases from J, with 12 bases between. The CDR3 is 14 amino acids. Germline V gives CDR1 MNHEY, CDR2 SMNVEV (reference sequence).

The chain couples TRBV21-1 to TRBJ2-7. TRBV21-1 is noted as a pseudogene. This CDR3 has 18 residues. The DNA for the CDR3 is TGTGCCAGCAGGCCTATGTCGAACAGTCCCTCACTAATTTACGAGCAGTACTTC. Its translation is CASRPMSNSPSLIYEQYF.